Listed below are T cell receptor beta chains from one sample, sequenced in a study of T cell repertoires in urothelial bladder cancer. Libraries were prepared by immunoSEQ multiplex PCR; TCRdb keeps only in-frame clonotypes and omits some of them. The sample contains about 6,200 clones, 70% to 80% of which appear only once. Input material: tumor-infiltrating cells from bladder cancer. The receptors come from a human donor with urothelial carcinoma. The conserved cysteine and the conserved F or W are not part of the CDR3 here. D genes are given only for firm matches. Size is omitted from some rows. Given values are once, few, many or a class for expanded clones.

d_call | v_call | clone_size | cdr3_aa
TRBD2 | TRBV30 | . | AWTSGGVTDTQY
. | TRBV5-5 | . | ASSLGHGETYEQY
TRBD2 | TRBV7-2 | . | ASSLVAGGPHEQF
. | TRBV6-6 | . | ASSPDRNNEQF
. | TRBV11-2 | . | ASSVQGHLLGEQF
TRBD2 | TRBV6-6 | . | ASHRGGHEQY
TRBD1 | TRBV10-3 | . | AISDWTGDNQPQH
TRBD2 | TRBV5-4 | . | ASSLSGGWNEQF
. | TRBV19 | . | ASSIPASLSGANVLT
. | TRBV28 | . | ASRGSDGGSSYNSPLH
. | TRBV6-6 | . | ASSYSIGYEQY
. | TRBV5-5 | . | ASRKTTGQNNYGYT
. | TRBV7-2 | . | ASRRGRGSNQPQH
. | TRBV6-1 | . | ASSSTGFQETQY
TRBD1 | TRBV7-2 | few | ASSTTGGGSPLH
. | TRBV7-6 | . | ASSSSGADLSGGFPYEQY
. | TRBV28 | . | ASREEGLFGYT
TRBD1 | TRBV5-3 | . | ARSLFRPQGGWAEAF
. | TRBV6-6 | . | ASRRWASSQETQY
TRBD1 | TRBV28 | . | ASSGTGANYGYT
. | TRBV2 | . | ATRRLNNQPQH
. | TRBV28 | . | ATYPHGGGGHEQY
TRBD1 | TRBV29-1 | . | SVDRDSTGELF
. | TRBV5-1 | . | ASSSGGQRGNSPLH
TRBD2 | TRBV2 | . | ASSVNGGALGDEQF
. | TRBV28 | . | ASRLLGQTHPYEQY
TRBD1 | TRBV7-3 | . | ASGLTGSPGYT
. | TRBV28 | few | ASSSGSNQPQH
TRBD2 | TRBV2 | . | ASSEIAGGRLKSYEQY
TRBD1 | TRBV2 | once | ASRGTGNSGANVLT
. | TRBV7-9 | . | ASSLPGSSYNEQF
. | TRBV6-1 | . | ASSPTERRNQPQH
TRBD1 | TRBV6-5 | . | ASSYLGQGETQY
TRBD2 | TRBV10-1 | . | ASGTSGGTDTQY
TRBD2 | TRBV7-8 | . | ASSWLSGGAGETQY
. | TRBV6-5 | . | ATTGYTDTQY
TRBD1 | TRBV5-4 | . | ASSNGQGGTGELF
. | TRBV7-2 | once | ASSLGPTSTDTQY
TRBD1 | TRBV5-1 | . | ASRPNPGQGNGELF
. | TRBV28 | . | ASSPPENWWNTEAF
TRBD2 | TRBV5-1 | . | ASSGGLAGVEQY
. | TRBV28 | . | ASSFLSPDLGYT